This T cell receptor beta chain is from a study of cytomegalovirus exposure and HLA in healthy donors (dated by TCRdb to about 2017). Notes on the research overall: The 666 repertoires of the first cohort and the 110 or so validation repertoires were produced on the same platform, according to a later analysis. The study aimed to test whether signatures of past pathogen exposure could be identified by cataloging public T cell receptors. Besides the first cohort of 666 subjects, a separate validation cohort made up of roughly 120 different subjects was used. High-throughput TCR immunosequencing, statistical association of individual TCRs with disease status, and machine learning were combined to predict cytomegalovirus infection status.

Concerning this clone itself: Its antigen target is currently unknown. No base quality values were provided; no much bigger clone lies one nucleotide off.

Study-level results and caveats: Across donors, most TCR sequences were observed very rarely, whereas some public TCRs were present in many individuals. Cytomegalovirus status was reported to be diagnosed by the classifier with high specificity and sensitivity in both the original and validation cohorts. All 120 or so repertoires were used to score co-occurrence in the validation cohort in a later analysis, because that analysis had no HLA typing for the cohort. A later analysis found that TCRs clustered in the first cohort also tended to co-occur in the roughly 120 validation repertoires, with 94% of cluster scores above 0. In the study, about 150 TCR beta chains were listed as associated with cytomegalovirus. In vitro tests confirmed that a few of the cytomegalovirus-associated TCR beta chains recognize cytomegalovirus antigens. According to the authors, the approach could potentially be generalized to other disease states and immunological phenotypes.

The library was made by the immunoSEQ multiplex PCR assay. From the authors' description of their analysis: A statistical classification framework was developed to diagnose cytomegalovirus status using the catalog of TCR beta chain sequences. Held by TCRdb, this immuneACCESS table contains in-frame sequences only and omits some clones. Under half of the omission traces to an unresolved V gene where checked; the cause of the rest is unknown. V, J and clone size reflect that table, while D and trimming were determined from the DNA. The sample has under 200,000 clones on record, roughly nine tenths of them singletons. Around 3% of the sample is in the top ten clones. The CDR3 covers 12 residues, taking in both the cysteine and the phenylalanine. The kept DNA is CDR3 alone, 36 bases in frame from the first base. The germline V gene yields SGHVS for CDR1 and FQNEAQ for CDR2. V was cut back by 4 bases and J by 7 bases, leaving a gap of 11 bases between them.

Donors formed part of the validation cohort, which comprised about 130 subjects and was distinct from the first cohort of 666 subjects. Source material: PBMCs. The sequence was collected from a woman in her late teens or twenties in good health and CMV-seropositive. The chain employs TRBV7-8 and TRBJ2-7, with the D gene not confidently named. The CDR3 protein is CASSSKSWEQYF. Here is the DNA: TGTGCCAGCAGCTCTAAGAGCTGGGAGCAGTACTTC.